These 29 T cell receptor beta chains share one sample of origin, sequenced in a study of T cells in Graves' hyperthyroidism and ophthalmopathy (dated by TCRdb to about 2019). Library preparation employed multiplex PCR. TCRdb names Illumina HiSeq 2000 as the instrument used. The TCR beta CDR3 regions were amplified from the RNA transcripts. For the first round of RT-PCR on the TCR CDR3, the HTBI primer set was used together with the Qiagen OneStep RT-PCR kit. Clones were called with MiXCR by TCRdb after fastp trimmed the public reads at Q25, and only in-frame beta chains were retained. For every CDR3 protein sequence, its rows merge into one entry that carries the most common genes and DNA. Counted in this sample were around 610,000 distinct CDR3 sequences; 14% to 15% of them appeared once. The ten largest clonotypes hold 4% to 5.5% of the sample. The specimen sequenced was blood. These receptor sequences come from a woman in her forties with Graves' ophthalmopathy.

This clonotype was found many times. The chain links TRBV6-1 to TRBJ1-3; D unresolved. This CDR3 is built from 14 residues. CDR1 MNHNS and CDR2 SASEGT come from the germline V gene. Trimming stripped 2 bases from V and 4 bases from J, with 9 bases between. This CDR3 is CASSESPGGNTIYF. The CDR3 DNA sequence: TGTGCCAGCAGTGAATCCCCTGGAGGAAACACCATATATTTT.

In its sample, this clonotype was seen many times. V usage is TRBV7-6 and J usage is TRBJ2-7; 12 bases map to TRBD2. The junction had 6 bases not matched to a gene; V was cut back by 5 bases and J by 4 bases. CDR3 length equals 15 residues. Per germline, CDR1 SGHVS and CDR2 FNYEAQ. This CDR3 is CASSTALAGGYEQYF. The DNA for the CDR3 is TGTGCCAGCAGCACTGCGCTAGCGGGAGGGTACGAGCAGTACTTC.

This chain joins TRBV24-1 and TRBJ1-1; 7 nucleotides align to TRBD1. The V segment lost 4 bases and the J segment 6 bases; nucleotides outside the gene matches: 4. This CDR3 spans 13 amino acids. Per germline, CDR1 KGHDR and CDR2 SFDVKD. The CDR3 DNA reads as TGTGCCACCAGTGAAAACAGGGGAGCTGAAGCTTTCTTT. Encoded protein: CATSENRGAEAFF.

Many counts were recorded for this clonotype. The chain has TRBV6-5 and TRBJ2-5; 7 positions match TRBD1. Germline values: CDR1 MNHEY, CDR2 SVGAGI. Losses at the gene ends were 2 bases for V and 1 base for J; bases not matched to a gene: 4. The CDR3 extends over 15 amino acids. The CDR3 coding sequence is TGTGCCAGCAGTTACCTGAGGGGGCGCCAAGAGACCCAGTACTTC. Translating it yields CASSYLRGRQETQYF.

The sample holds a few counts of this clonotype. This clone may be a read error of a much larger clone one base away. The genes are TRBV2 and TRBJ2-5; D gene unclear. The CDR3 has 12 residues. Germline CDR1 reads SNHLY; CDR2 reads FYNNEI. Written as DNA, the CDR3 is TGTGCCAGCAGACAGACCCAAGGGACCCAGTACTTC. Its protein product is CASRQTQGTQYF.

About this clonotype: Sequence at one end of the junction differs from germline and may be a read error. This CDR3 reads CASSPSGRAREAQYF. CDR3 DNA: TGTGCCAGCAGCCCCAGCGGGAGGGCCAGAGAGGCCCAGTACTTC. The rearrangement joins TRBV6-1 to TRBJ2-5; TRBD2 agrees at 10 bases. Per the germline V gene, CDR1 is MNHNS and CDR2 is SASEGT. The CDR3 extends over 15 amino acids.

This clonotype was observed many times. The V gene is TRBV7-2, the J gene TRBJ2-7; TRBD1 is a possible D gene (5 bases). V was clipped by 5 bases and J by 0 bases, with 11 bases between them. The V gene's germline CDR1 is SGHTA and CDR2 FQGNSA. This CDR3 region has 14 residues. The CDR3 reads CASSPSTDSYEQYF. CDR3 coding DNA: TGTGCCAGCAGCCCTTCGACAGACTCCTACGAGCAGTACTTC.

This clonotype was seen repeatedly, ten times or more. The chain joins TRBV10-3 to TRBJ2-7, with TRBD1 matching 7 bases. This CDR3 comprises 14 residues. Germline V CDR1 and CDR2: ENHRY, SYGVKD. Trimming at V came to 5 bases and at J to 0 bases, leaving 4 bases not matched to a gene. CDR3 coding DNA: TGTGCCATCAGTTCCGACAGGGCCTCCTACGAGCAGTACTTC. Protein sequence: CAISSDRASYEQYF.

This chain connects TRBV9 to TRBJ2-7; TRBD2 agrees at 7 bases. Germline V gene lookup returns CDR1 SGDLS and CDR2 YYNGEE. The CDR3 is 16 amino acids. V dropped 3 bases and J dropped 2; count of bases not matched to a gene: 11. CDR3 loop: CASSANLLGTTYEQYF. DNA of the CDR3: TGTGCCAGCAGCGCAAACCTCCTCGGGACTACCTACGAGCAGTACTTC.

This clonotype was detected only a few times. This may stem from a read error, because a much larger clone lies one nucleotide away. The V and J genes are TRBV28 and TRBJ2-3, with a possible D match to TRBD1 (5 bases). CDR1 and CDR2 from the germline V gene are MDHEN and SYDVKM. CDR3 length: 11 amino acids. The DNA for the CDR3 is TGTACCAGCAGTACGACAGTGTCCCAGTATTTT. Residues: CTSSTTVSQYF.

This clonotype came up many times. The CDR3 spells CASWKQGVNYGYTF. The DNA of the CDR3 is TGTGCCAGCTGGAAACAGGGGGTTAACTATGGCTACACCTTC. The chain combines TRBV6-2 or TRBV6-3 with TRBJ1-2; 8 bases are a match to TRBD1. Unmatched junction bases numbered 6, after V lost 8 bases and J lost 1 base. The CDR3 totals 14 residues. Germline V gene data show CDR1 as MNHEY and CDR2 as SVGEGT.

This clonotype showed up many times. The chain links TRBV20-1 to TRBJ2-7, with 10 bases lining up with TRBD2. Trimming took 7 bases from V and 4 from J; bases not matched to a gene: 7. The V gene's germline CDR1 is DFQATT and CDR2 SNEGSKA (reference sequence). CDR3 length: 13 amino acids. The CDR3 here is CSGWLAGEYEQYF. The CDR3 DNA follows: TGCAGTGGATGGCTAGCGGGAGAATACGAGCAGTACTTC.

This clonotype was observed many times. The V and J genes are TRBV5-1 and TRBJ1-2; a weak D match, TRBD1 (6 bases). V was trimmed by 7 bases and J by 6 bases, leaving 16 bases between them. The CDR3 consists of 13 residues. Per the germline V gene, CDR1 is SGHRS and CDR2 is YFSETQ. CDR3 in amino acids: CASRLIQGDGYTF. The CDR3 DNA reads TGCGCCAGCCGCCTTATACAGGGAGATGGCTACACCTTC.

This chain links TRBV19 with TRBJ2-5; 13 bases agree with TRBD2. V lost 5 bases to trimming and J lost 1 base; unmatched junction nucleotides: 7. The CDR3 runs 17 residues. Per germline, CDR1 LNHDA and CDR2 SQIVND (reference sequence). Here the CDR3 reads CASSSGLAGDGQETQYF. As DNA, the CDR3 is TGTGCCAGTAGTTCCGGACTAGCGGGAGACGGCCAAGAGACCCAGTACTTC.

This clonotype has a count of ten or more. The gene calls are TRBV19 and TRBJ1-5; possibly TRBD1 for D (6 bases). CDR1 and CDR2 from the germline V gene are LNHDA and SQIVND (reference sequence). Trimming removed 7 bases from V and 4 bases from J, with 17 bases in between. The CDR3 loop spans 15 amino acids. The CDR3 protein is CASNRSGGGNQPQHF. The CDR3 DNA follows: TGTGCCAGTAATCGTTCGGGGGGCGGAAATCAGCCCCAGCATTTT.

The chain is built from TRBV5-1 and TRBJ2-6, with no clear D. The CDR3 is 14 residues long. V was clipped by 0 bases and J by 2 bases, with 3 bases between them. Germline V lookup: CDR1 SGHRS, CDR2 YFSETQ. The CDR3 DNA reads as TGCGCCAGCAGCTTGGAACCTGGGGCCAACGTCCTGACTTTC. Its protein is CASSLEPGANVLTF.

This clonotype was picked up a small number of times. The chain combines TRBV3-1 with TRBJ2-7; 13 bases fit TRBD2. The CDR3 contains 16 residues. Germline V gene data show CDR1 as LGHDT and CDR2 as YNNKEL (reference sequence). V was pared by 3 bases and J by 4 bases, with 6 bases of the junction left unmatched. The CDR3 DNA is TGTGCCAGCAGCCAGCCGGGACTAGCGGGGCCATACGAGCAGTACTTC. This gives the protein CASSQPGLAGPYEQYF.

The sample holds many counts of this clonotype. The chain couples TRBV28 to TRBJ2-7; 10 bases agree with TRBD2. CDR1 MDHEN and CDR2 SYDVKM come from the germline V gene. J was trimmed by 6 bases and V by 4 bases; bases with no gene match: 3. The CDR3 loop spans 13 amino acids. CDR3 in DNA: TGTGCCAGCAGTTCCGGGACTAGCGTCGAGCAGTACTTC. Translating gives CASSSGTSVEQYF.

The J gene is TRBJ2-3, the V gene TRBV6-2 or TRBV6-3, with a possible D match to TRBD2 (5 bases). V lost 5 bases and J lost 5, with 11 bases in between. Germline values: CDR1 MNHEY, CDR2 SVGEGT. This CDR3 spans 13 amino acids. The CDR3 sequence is CASSTLRGDTQYF. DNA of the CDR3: TGTGCCAGCAGTACCCTTCGGGGAGATACGCAGTATTTT.

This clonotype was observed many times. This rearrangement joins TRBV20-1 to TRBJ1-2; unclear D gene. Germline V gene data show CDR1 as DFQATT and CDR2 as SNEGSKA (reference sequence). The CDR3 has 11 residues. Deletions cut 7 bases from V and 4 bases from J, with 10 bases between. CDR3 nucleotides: TGCAGTGTAGCCAGCCCCTATGGCTACACCTTC. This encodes CSVASPYGYTF.

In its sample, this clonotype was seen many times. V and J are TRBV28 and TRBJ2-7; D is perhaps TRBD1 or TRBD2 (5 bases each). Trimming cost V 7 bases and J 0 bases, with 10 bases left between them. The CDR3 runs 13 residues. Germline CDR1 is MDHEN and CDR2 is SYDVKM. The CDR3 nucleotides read TGTGCCAGCAAAGGGACGAGCTCCTACGAGCAGTACTTC. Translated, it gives CASKGTSSYEQYF.

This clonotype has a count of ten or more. CDR3 DNA: TGTGCCAGCAGCTGGGACAGGAAAGAGACCCAGTACTTC. Its translation: CASSWDRKETQYF. The V call is TRBV7-8, the J call TRBJ2-5, with 8 bases lining up with TRBD1. The germline CDR1 and CDR2 sequences are SGHVS and FQNEAQ. V dropped 4 bases and J dropped 3; count of bases not matched to a gene: 1. This CDR3 is built from 13 residues.

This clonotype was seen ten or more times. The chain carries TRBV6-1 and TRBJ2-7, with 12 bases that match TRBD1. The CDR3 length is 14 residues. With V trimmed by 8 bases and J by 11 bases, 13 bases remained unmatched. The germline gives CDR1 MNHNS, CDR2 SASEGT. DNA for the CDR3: TGTGCCAGCCTCGCCCGGGACAGGGGGCGCAGGAAGTACTTC. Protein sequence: CASLARDRGRRKYF.

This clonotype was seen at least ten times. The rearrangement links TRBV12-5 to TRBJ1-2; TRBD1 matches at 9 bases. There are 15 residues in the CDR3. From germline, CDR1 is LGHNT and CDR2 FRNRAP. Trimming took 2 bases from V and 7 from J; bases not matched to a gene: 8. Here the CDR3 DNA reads TGTGCTAGTGGTTTGAAACTACAGGGGGCTGCTGGCTACACCTTC. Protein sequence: CASGLKLQGAAGYTF.

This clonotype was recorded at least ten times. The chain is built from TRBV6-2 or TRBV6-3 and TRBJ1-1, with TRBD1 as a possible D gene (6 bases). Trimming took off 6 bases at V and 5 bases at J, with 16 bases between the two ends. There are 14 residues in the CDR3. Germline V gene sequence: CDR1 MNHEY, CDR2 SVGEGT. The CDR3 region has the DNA TGTGCCAGCAGCCTAGACAGGCCGGAAACTGAAGCTTTCTTT. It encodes CASSLDRPETEAFF.

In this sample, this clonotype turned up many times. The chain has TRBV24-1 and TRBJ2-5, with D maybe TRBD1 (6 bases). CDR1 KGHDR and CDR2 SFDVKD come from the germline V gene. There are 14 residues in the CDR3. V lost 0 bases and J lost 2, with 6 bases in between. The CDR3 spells CATSDLDRQETQYF. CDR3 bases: TGTGCCACCAGTGATTTGGACAGGCAAGAGACCCAGTACTTC.

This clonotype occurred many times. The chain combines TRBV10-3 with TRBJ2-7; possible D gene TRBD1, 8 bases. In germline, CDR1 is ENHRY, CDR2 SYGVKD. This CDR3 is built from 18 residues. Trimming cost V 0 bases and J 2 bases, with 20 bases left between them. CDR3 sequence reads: CAISESLSTGGVTYEQYF. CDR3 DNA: TGTGCCATCAGTGAGTCCCTTTCCACAGGGGGGGTAACCTACGAGCAGTACTTC.

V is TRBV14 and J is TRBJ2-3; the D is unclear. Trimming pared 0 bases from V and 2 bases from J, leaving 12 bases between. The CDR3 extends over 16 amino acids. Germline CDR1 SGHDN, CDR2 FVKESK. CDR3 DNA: TGTGCCAGCAGCCAAGATTTAGGCTCCTACACAGATACGCAGTATTTT. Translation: CASSQDLGSYTDTQYF.

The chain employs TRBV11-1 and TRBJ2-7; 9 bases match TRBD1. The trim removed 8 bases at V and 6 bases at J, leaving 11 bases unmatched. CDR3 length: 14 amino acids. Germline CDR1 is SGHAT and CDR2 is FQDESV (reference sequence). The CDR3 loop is CASARPGQGVEQYF. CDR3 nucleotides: TGTGCCAGCGCCAGACCGGGACAGGGAGTCGAGCAGTACTTC.